This TCR beta chain is from a study of technical replicates of blood from a few donors. Profiled with immunoSEQ multiplex PCR; TCRdb holds only in-frame clones, not every one. The sample lists under 95,000 clones, around 94% occurring once. Looked up from germline, CDR1 is DFQATT and CDR2 is SNEGSKA (reference sequence). CDR3 size: 11 residues. Trimming pared 0 bases from V and 11 bases from J, leaving 10 bases between. This TCR came from a human donor in good health. The rearrangement joins TRBV20-1 to TRBJ1-1; D gene unclear. The sample comprised T cells isolated from PBMCs. The CDR3 sequence is CSARDVWAAFF. CDR3 DNA: TGCAGTGCTAGAGATGTCTGGGCGGCTTTCTTT.